What follows is one TCR beta chain and its context. The antigen it binds to is not known. Base qualities are not provided; no much larger clone lies one nucleotide away. This record comes from a study of CD8 T cells in Susac syndrome (dated by TCRdb to the late 2010s). About the investigation overall: Repertoire sequencing was used to test whether CD8+ T cell activation and differentiation in Susac syndrome was antigen driven.

What the work shows at the level of the full study, not this receptor alone: The number of individuals in the TCR sequencing and HLA analysis was acknowledged as relatively small.

Peripheral blood CD8+ and CD4+ T cells from healthy donors, Susac syndrome patients and multiple sclerosis patients were profiled using high-throughput TCR beta sequencing. The healthy donors served as controls matched for age and sex. Bulk CD8+ and CD4+ T cells were purified magnetically by negative isolation, whereas CD8+ TEMRA cells were enriched by FACS. Blood was drawn into EDTA tubes, processed within 24 hours, and PBMCs were isolated by density gradient centrifugation. PBMCs intended for TCR sequencing were frozen in liquid nitrogen and were later thawed in a 37 degrees C water bath. A purity of at least 90% was achieved for sorted or isolated CD4+, CD8+ and CD8+ TEMRA cells. RNA was extracted using the RNeasy kit, and about 0.45 to 1 ug of the RNA was reverse transcribed with random hexamers. The immunoSEQ multiplex PCR assay, which covers 54 Vbeta and 13 Jbeta segments, was used to amplify TCR beta CDR3 regions. PCR amplification bias was corrected using a synthetic template baseline for primer optimization and computational correction. As for the authors' bioinformatics: Only productive sequences were kept, with reads annotated to V, D and J genes according to IMGT and analyzed in immunoSEQ Analyzer. Clonality was calculated as one minus the Shannon entropy normalized by log2 of the number of productive unique sequences. For each patient and control, public and private clones were evaluated among the 100 most prevalent clones. Clones were defined as Susac-specific when absent from the healthy and MS cohorts, from fewer than 1,200 published viral clones and from other ImmuneACCESS disease sequences. The public sequencing data were trimmed at Q25 with fastp and processed into clonotypes with MiXCR by TCRdb, which kept only in-frame beta chains. Under each unique CDR3 protein, matching rows form one entry showing the most common genes and DNA. What appears here as the V and J calls and clone size reflects TCRdb's work, not the paper's. Across this sample there are about 130,000 distinct CDR3 sequences, with 90% to 95% seen only once. The leading ten clones occupy 0.07% to 0.09% of the sample.

Inclusive of the bounding cysteine and phenylalanine, the CDR3 is 18 residues long. Only the CDR3 part of the read is kept: 54 bases, read in frame from the first base. The germline V gene yields SGDLS for CDR1 and YYNGEE for CDR2. Clipping removes 1 base from V and 0 bases from J, with 7 as the unmatched junction base count. This sequence was found in a human donor in good health. The sample was CD4+ T cells from PBMCs. The receptor chain draws on TRBV9 and TRBJ2-1; the central 10 bases match TRBD2. The DNA sequence is given as TGTGCCAGCAGCGTATTCGGGACTAGCGCCTTCTCCTACAATGAGCAGTTCTTC. This sequence encodes CASSVFGTSAFSYNEQFF.